The 4 T cell receptor beta chains presented below share a single source sample, sequenced in a study of control samples from healthy donors and cancer patients. Profiling relied on immunoSEQ multiplex PCR, and the TCRdb table lists in-frame clones only, not all of them. The sample has approximately 130,000 clones; roughly 84% are singletons. Sequenced: blood. The receptors derive from a man aged 40-50 years in good health.

The chain's CDR3 is CASNPPTEAGNTIYF. The CDR3 coding sequence is TGTGCCAGCAATCCCCCCACAGAAGCTGGAAACACCATATATTTT. The rearrangement links TRBV2 to TRBJ1-3; D is uncertain. Trimming shortened V by 7 bases and J by 2 bases, and 15 bases separated the two germline ends. CDR3 length: 15 residues. Germline V gene data show CDR1 as SNHLY and CDR2 as FYNNEI.

This clone was counted many times. The rearrangement uses TRBV18 and TRBJ1-5; D unclear. The germline V gene encodes CDR1 KGHSH and CDR2 LQKENI. The CDR3 consists of 13 residues. V was cut by 6 bases and J by 9 bases, with 15 bases left in between. CDR3: CASSGSERGPQHF. The CDR3, as DNA: TGTGCCAGCTCGGGGTCCGAGCGAGGGCCCCAGCATTTT.

The genes are TRBV6-9 and TRBJ1-2; 8 bases are a match to TRBD1. The length of the CDR3 is 13 residues. The ends lost 6 bases at V and 3 bases at J; junction bases unmatched: 3. The germline V gene encodes CDR1 MNHGY and CDR2 SVAAGI. The CDR3 sequence: CASSVGQDYGYTF. Here the CDR3 DNA reads TGTGCCAGCAGCGTGGGACAGGACTATGGCTACACCTTC.

The chain employs TRBV18 and TRBJ1-4; 8 bases agree with TRBD1. The CDR3 extends over 13 amino acids. Germline CDR1 is KGHSH and CDR2 is LQKENI. V dropped 4 bases and J dropped 8; count of bases not matched to a gene: 3. The CDR3 DNA reads as TGTGCCAGCTCACAGGGACAGGCGGAAAAACTGTTTTTT. Translated: CASSQGQAEKLFF.